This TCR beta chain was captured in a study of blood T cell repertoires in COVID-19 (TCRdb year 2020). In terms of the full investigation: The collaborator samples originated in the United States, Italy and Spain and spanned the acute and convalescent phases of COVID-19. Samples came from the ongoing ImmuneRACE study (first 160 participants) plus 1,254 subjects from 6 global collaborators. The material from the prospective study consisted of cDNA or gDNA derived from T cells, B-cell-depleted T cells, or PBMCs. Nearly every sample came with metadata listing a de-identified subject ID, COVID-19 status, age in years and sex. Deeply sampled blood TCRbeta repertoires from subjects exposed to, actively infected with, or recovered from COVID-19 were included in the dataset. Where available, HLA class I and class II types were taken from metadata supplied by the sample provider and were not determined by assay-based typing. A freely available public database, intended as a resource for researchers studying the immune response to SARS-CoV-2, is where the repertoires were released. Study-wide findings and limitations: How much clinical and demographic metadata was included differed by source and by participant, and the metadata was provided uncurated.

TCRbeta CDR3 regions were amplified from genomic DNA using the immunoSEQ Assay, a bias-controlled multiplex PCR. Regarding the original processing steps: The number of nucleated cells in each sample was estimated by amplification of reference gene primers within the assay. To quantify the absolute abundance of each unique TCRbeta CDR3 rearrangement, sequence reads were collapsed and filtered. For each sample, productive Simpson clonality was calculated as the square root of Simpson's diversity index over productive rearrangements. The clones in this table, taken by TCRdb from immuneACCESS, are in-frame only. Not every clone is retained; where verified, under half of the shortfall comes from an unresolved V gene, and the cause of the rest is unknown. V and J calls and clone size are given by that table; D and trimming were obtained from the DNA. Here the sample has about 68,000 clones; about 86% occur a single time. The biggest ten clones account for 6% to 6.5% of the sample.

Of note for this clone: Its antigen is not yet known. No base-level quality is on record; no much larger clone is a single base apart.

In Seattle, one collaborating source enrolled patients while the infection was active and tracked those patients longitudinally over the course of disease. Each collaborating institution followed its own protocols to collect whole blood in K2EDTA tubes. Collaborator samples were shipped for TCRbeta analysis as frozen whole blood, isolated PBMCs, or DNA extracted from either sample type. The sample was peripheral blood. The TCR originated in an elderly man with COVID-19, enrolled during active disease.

The CDR3: CASSPALGVGYEQYF. Here is the DNA: TGTGCCAGCTCACCAGCATTAGGGGTTGGCTACGAGCAGTACTTC. Recombination linked TRBV18 to TRBJ2-7; TRBD1 is a weak D gene call, 5 bases matching. The germline V gene provides CDR1 KGHSH and CDR2 LQKENI. Taken from cysteine to phenylalanine, the CDR3 has 15 residues. CDR3 DNA is the only sequence kept; it has 45 bases, read in frame from the first base. V loses 2 bases of germline sequence and J loses 3 bases, and the interval between the two ends is 14 bases.